The 30 T cell receptor beta chains reported below all come from one sample, sequenced in a study of response to subunit inactivated influenza vaccine. Each CDR3 protein gets one entry after TCRdb re-called the RT-PCR reads with MiXCR. Found here are around 540,000 distinct CDR3 sequences, roughly 10% of them singletons; the top ten hold roughly 10%. The source was PBMCs from blood, collected on the day of vaccination. The receptor source for this set is a man aged 45 to 65 who received an inactivated influenza vaccine.

V is TRBV6-5 and J is TRBJ1-1, with D unclear. The CDR3 sequence is 14 residues long. Germline loops: CDR1 MNHEY, CDR2 SVGAGI. The germline V and J ends were trimmed by 3 bases and 1 base, with 9 bases remaining between them. Written as DNA, the CDR3 is TGTGCCAGCAGTTATTCCCTCGAGAACACTGAAGCTTTCTTT. The encoded protein is CASSYSLENTEAFF.

With respect to this clonotype: The junction departs from germline at one end; a sequencing error may be responsible. The chain joins TRBV5-1 to TRBJ2-5; D is unclear. Germline V lookup: CDR1 SGHRS, CDR2 YFSETQ. The length of the CDR3 is 11 residues. In DNA form, the CDR3 reads TGCGCCAGCAGCTTGGAATTCGGGTTAGTCTTC. Encoded protein: CASSLEFGLVF.

There are a few counts of this clonotype. This chain joins TRBV27 and TRBJ2-3, with 13 positions matching TRBD2. J was trimmed by 0 bases and V by 5 bases; bases with no gene match: 14. There are 20 residues in the CDR3. The V gene's germline CDR1 is MNHEY and CDR2 SMNVEV (reference sequence). For the CDR3, the DNA is TGTGCCAGCAGTCCAAAGGCACTAGCGGGGGGGTGGAAGAGCACAGATACGCAGTATTTT. Its translation is CASSPKALAGGWKSTDTQYF.

The chain uses TRBV12-3 or TRBV12-4 and TRBJ1-6; TRBD1 agrees at 9 bases. V shed 7 bases, J shed 0 bases, and the junction held 4 bases outside the gene matches. The CDR3 consists of 16 residues. Written as DNA, the CDR3 is TGTGCCAGCAAAGAGACAGGGGGCTCCTATAATTCACCCCTCCACTTT. It specifies CASKETGGSYNSPLHF.

The J gene is TRBJ1-1, the V gene TRBV20-1, with D unresolved. Per germline, CDR1 DFQATT and CDR2 SNEGSKA (reference sequence). CDR3 length equals 14 residues. V lost 5 bases and J 4 bases, leaving 17 bases between the germline ends. As DNA, the CDR3 is TGCAGTGCTCGTCAGCGGCGGGTGATCACTGAAGCTTTCTTT. Protein: CSARQRRVITEAFF.

Only a few counts were recorded for this clonotype. V usage is TRBV5-1 and J usage is TRBJ1-2; 8 bases agree with TRBD1. The V gene end was trimmed by 2 bases and the J gene end by 3 bases; junction bases not matched to a gene: 3. Germline values: CDR1 SGHRS, CDR2 YFSETQ. This CDR3 is 14 amino acids long. The CDR3 loop reads CASSFIQGDYGYTF. The CDR3 bases are TGCGCCAGCAGCTTTATACAGGGGGACTATGGCTACACCTTC.

Ten or more counts support this clonotype. This chain joins TRBV7-6 and TRBJ1-6; unclear D gene. V was cut by 5 bases and J by 0 bases, with 5 bases left in between. Germline V lookup: CDR1 SGHVS, CDR2 FNYEAQ. There are 14 residues in the CDR3. The CDR3 spells CASSPSSYNSPLHF. CDR3 sequence (DNA): TGTGCCAGCAGCCCGAGCTCCTATAATTCACCCCTCCACTTT.

This clonotype was detected only a few times. The chain links TRBV2 to TRBJ2-5, with 8 bases lining up with TRBD1. Germline V CDR1 and CDR2: SNHLY, FYNNEI. The CDR3 consists of 15 residues. The trim removed 2 bases at V and 0 bases at J, leaving 2 bases unmatched. CDR3 amino acids: CASSERGQDQETQYF. In nucleotides, the CDR3 is TGTGCCAGCAGTGAAAGGGGACAGGACCAAGAGACCCAGTACTTC.

In this sample, this clonotype turned up many times. The rearrangement links TRBV27 to TRBJ1-1; D is ambiguous. This CDR3 is 12 amino acids long. The V and J ends lost 6 bases and 8 bases respectively, with 13 bases between them. Germline CDR1 reads MNHEY; CDR2 reads SMNVEV (reference sequence). CDR3 loop: CASSYMAGEAFF. CDR3 nucleotide sequence: TGTGCCAGCAGCTACATGGCGGGCGAAGCTTTCTTT.

The chain recombines TRBV18 with TRBJ2-5; D unclear. The CDR3 is 13 residues long. In germline, CDR1 is KGHSH, CDR2 LQKENI. Trimming removed 0 bases at V and 5 bases at J, with 7 bases between. Here the CDR3 reads CASSPPAGETQYF. The CDR3 nucleotides are TGTGCCAGCTCACCACCCGCCGGCGAGACCCAGTACTTC.

This clonotype turned up a few times. V gene TRBV4-3 combines with J gene TRBJ2-7, with D perhaps matching TRBD1 (6 bases). The CDR3 consists of 14 residues. Trimming removed 5 bases at V and 1 base at J, with 12 bases between. CDR1 and CDR2 (germline): LGHNA, YSLEER. CDR3 residues: CASSVRTESYEQYF. CDR3 nucleotides: TGCGCCAGCAGCGTCAGGACAGAGTCCTACGAGCAGTACTTC.

This clonotype was found many times. The chain is built from TRBV19 and TRBJ2-1; the D is unclear. With 3 bases removed from V and 4 bases from J, the gap between germline ends came to 10 bases. CDR3 length equals 14 residues. Germline values: CDR1 LNHDA, CDR2 SQIVND (reference sequence). The CDR3 DNA follows: TGTGCCAGTAGTATGGAATCCAGGTACAATGAGCAGTTCTTC. Protein: CASSMESRYNEQFF.

The V gene is TRBV5-1, the J gene TRBJ2-1; possible D gene TRBD2, 6 bases. V lost 2 bases, J lost 5 bases, and 20 bases lay in between. Germline CDR1 SGHRS, CDR2 YFSETQ. The CDR3 runs to 17 residues. The CDR3 DNA follows: TGCGCCAGCAGCTTTCGGGGACTGGGGCGGGGTGACAATGAGCAGTTCTTC. It translates to CASSFRGLGRGDNEQFF.

The CDR3 DNA sequence: TGCAGCGGAAGGGGGAGCAACGAGCAGTACTTC. It is translated as CSGRGSNEQYF. The gene calls are TRBV29-1 and TRBJ2-7; D is perhaps TRBD1 (6 bases). Germline CDR1 and CDR2: SQVTM and ANQGSEA. V was trimmed by 7 bases and J by 5 bases, leaving 12 bases between them. The CDR3 extends over 11 amino acids.

This clonotype was observed a few times. The chain has TRBV11-2 and TRBJ2-7, with D possibly being TRBD2 (6 bases). Looked up from germline, CDR1 is SGHAT and CDR2 is FQNNGV. This CDR3 is 15 amino acids long. Trimming removed 4 bases from V and 4 bases from J, with 17 bases in between. CDR3 protein: CASSSRDWGLYEQYF. For the CDR3, the DNA is TGTGCCAGCAGCTCCCGGGACTGGGGTTTATACGAGCAGTACTTC.

In its sample, this clonotype was seen a few times. V is TRBV29-1 and J is TRBJ2-2; 10 positions agree with TRBD1. Trimming cost V 1 base and J 7 bases; bases outside gene matches: 3. The CDR3 is 14 amino acids. CDR1 and CDR2 (germline): SQVTM, ANQGSEA. The CDR3 sequence is CSVEGTGGIGELFF. CDR3 in DNA: TGCAGCGTTGAAGGGACAGGGGGGATCGGGGAGCTGTTTTTT.

This clonotype has ten or more counts. The V gene is TRBV28, the J gene TRBJ2-7, with D uncertain. The CDR3 is 12 amino acids. V was shortened by 6 bases and J by 6 bases, with 12 bases between the two germline ends. Per the germline V gene, CDR1 is MDHEN and CDR2 is SYDVKM. The CDR3 region has the DNA TGTGCCAGCAGCCCTCATCCGGCCGAGCAGTACTTC. Residues: CASSPHPAEQYF.

At least ten counts were recorded for this clonotype. CDR3 amino acids: CSVALSQTQYF. The CDR3 DNA sequence: TGCAGCGTTGCGCTCAGCCAGACCCAGTACTTC. The rearrangement joins TRBV29-1 to TRBJ2-5; no reliable D call. CDR3 length: 11 residues. Trimming removed 4 bases from V and 6 bases from J, with 9 bases in between. Germline V lookup: CDR1 SQVTM, CDR2 ANQGSEA. Together with reference TRBV29-1 and TRBJ2-5, the CDR3 gives the full variable domain: SAVISQKPSRDICQRGTSLTIQCQVDSQVTMMFWYRQQPGQSLTLIATANQGSEATYESGFVIDKFPISRPNLTFSTLTVSNMSPEDSSIYLCSVALSQTQYFGPGTRLLVL.

The genes are TRBV18 and TRBJ1-6; D gene ambiguous. The CDR3 covers 14 residues. The germline V gene has CDR1 KGHSH and CDR2 LQKENI. The V end was cut by 3 bases, the J end by 10 bases, with 13 bases between. CDR3 in DNA: TGTGCCAGCTCACCGGGATTGGAGACCTCACCCCTCCACTTT. Translation gives CASSPGLETSPLHF.

This clonotype was observed a handful of times. One end of the junction fails to match germline, which may point to a read error. The chain carries TRBV14 and TRBJ2-1; 7 nucleotides line up with TRBD2. Germline CDR1 and CDR2: SGHDN and FVKESK. The CDR3 covers 13 residues. The CDR3 nucleotides are TGTGCCAGCAGTCAAGCACCGGGGGGTGAGCAGTTCTTC. It specifies CASSQAPGGEQFF.

The chain carries TRBV11-2 and TRBJ2-7; 9 positions match TRBD1. Germline V gene lookup returns CDR1 SGHAT and CDR2 FQNNGV. J was trimmed by 5 bases and V by 1 base; bases with no gene match: 6. The CDR3 has 15 amino acids. The CDR3 here is CASSLGRDRANEQYF. In DNA form, the CDR3 reads TGTGCCAGCAGCTTAGGCCGGGACAGGGCAAACGAGCAGTACTTC.

In this sample, this clonotype turned up a few times. The chain joins TRBV7-2 to TRBJ2-1, with D possibly matching TRBD2 (5 bases). The V end lost 4 bases, the J end lost 4 bases, and 11 bases lay between the germline ends. From germline, CDR1 is SGHTA and CDR2 FQGNSA. The CDR3 has 14 amino acids. The CDR3 protein is CASSSLSGYNEQFF. The CDR3 DNA reads TGTGCCAGCAGCTCACTAAGCGGTTACAATGAGCAGTTCTTC.

This clonotype was seen more than once but under ten times. The chain carries TRBV10-3 and TRBJ2-1; 10 bases agree with TRBD2. The germline CDR1 and CDR2 sequences are ENHRY and SYGVKD. V trimming: 3 bases; J trimming: 5 bases; junction bases outside the gene matches: 1. The CDR3 runs 14 residues. Here the CDR3 DNA reads TGTGCCATCAGTGATCTAGCGGGGGACAATGAGCAGTTCTTC. It specifies CAISDLAGDNEQFF.

This clonotype was seen many times. The chain has TRBV20-1 and TRBJ2-2; D may be TRBD1 or TRBD2 (5 bases each). The CDR3 runs 12 residues. In germline, CDR1 is DFQATT, CDR2 SNEGSKA (reference sequence). With 5 bases removed from V and 5 bases from J, the gap between germline ends came to 9 bases. The CDR3 coding sequence is TGCAGTGCTGAGGGGCGGACCGGGGAGCTGTTTTTT. Its protein product is CSAEGRTGELFF.

This clonotype has a count of ten or more. The V and J genes are TRBV12-3 or TRBV12-4 and TRBJ2-7; 11 bases are shared with TRBD2. CDR3 size: 16 residues. The junction had 5 bases not matched to a gene; V was cut back by 1 base and J by 3 bases. The CDR3 protein is CASSLEGLAGGYEQYF. In DNA, the CDR3 is TGTGCCAGCAGTTTAGAAGGTCTAGCGGGGGGCTACGAGCAGTACTTC.

The V gene is TRBV20-1, the J gene TRBJ2-6; the D gene is possibly TRBD2 (6 bases). The CDR3 contains 15 residues. Germline lookup yields CDR1 DFQATT and CDR2 SNEGSKA (reference sequence). Trimming shortened V by 6 bases and J by 0 bases, and 12 bases separated the two germline ends. The CDR3: CSAGGGRSGANVLTF. The CDR3 DNA sequence: TGCAGTGCCGGGGGAGGTCGCTCTGGGGCCAACGTCCTGACTTTC.

The chain is built from TRBV7-8 and TRBJ2-5; 9 bases align to TRBD2. V lost 1 base to trimming and J lost 5 bases; unmatched junction nucleotides: 8. Germline V gene lookup returns CDR1 SGHVS and CDR2 FQNEAQ. The CDR3 length is 16 residues. The CDR3: CASSLETRGGRETQYF. CDR3 bases: TGTGCCAGCAGCTTAGAAACGCGGGGGGGCCGGGAGACCCAGTACTTC.

The chain uses TRBV12-3 or TRBV12-4 and TRBJ2-5, with 9 bases aligning to TRBD2. This CDR3 has 16 amino acids. The V segment lost 5 bases and the J segment 3 bases; nucleotides outside the gene matches: 10. CDR3 coding DNA: TGTGCCAGCAGTCCTCTCGGGACTAGCACTAAAGAGACCCAGTACTTC. Its protein is CASSPLGTSTKETQYF.

This clonotype was seen more than once but under ten times. The rearrangement joins TRBV6-5 to TRBJ2-5; D tentatively reads TRBD1 or TRBD2 (5 bases each). V was clipped by 0 bases and J by 7 bases, with 9 bases between them. This CDR3 comprises 13 residues. Germline V gene sequence: CDR1 MNHEY, CDR2 SVGAGI. For the CDR3, the DNA is TGTGCCAGCAGTTACTCTGGGACGGCGACCCAGTACTTC. It yields the protein CASSYSGTATQYF.

This clonotype was detected only a few times. This chain links TRBV20-1 with TRBJ2-3, with 8 bases matching TRBD2. CDR1 is DFQATT and CDR2 is SNEGSKA in the germline V gene (reference sequence). V gave up 7 bases and J gave up 0 bases; unmatched junction bases: 6. There are 14 residues in the CDR3. The CDR3 loop is CSGGAGGSTDTQYF. The CDR3 coding sequence is TGCAGTGGGGGGGCGGGGGGTAGCACAGATACGCAGTATTTT.